This TCR beta chain was obtained from a study of blood T cell repertoires in COVID-19. Study-level information: PBMCs, B-cell-depleted T cells, or T cells were the source of the cDNA or gDNA that made up the material.

Profiling relied on immunoSEQ multiplex PCR, and the TCRdb table lists in-frame clones only, not all of them. The sample shows under 300,000 clones, over 80% of them seen only once. V was pared by 0 bases and J by 6 bases, with 6 bases of the junction left unmatched. The CDR3 consists of 15 residues. CDR1 and CDR2 from the germline V gene are SGHDN and FVKESK. The sequence came from a woman aged 35 to 49 who had recovered from COVID-19. This chain joins TRBV14 and TRBJ2-7; TRBD2 aligns across 9 bases. The sequenced sample was peripheral blood. The CDR3 loop reads CASSQDPGLAGEQYF. The CDR3 DNA reads TGTGCCAGCAGCCAAGACCCGGGACTAGCCGGCGAGCAGTACTTC.